The 29 T cell receptor beta chains presented below share a single source sample, sequenced in a study of cytomegalovirus exposure and HLA in healthy donors. This PCR relied on a set of 60 Vbeta primers and 13 Jbeta primers. Sequencing was performed with immunoSEQ multiplex PCR; in TCRdb, only in-frame clones are kept and a portion is missing. Of about 110,000 clones listed, around 88% are singletons. The sequencing input was PBMCs. Source of these receptors: a man between 40 and 49 years old in good health and CMV-seronegative.

This clone was seen once. The chain's CDR3 is CASSEVGLAGGKETQYF. For the CDR3, the DNA is TGTGCCAGCAGTGAAGTGGGACTAGCGGGGGGTAAAGAGACCCAGTACTTC. The V and J genes are TRBV2 and TRBJ2-5; 15 bases are a match to TRBD2. CDR3 length: 17 amino acids. V was clipped by 1 base and J by 3 bases; unmatched bases: 3. Germline lookup yields CDR1 SNHLY and CDR2 FYNNEI.

The chain has TRBV27 and TRBJ1-5; 7 bases are shared with TRBD1. V lost 6 bases, J lost 7 bases, and 9 bases stayed unmatched. Germline V CDR1 and CDR2: MNHEY, SMNVEV (reference sequence). The length of the CDR3 is 14 residues. As DNA, the CDR3 is TGTGCCAGCAGCCTACAGGGGAATGGCCAGCCCCAGCATTTT. Translation: CASSLQGNGQPQHF.

J is TRBJ1-4 and V is TRBV5-1; the D gene is possibly TRBD1 (6 bases). V lost 5 bases and J 2 bases, leaving 10 bases between the germline ends. CDR1 and CDR2 (germline): SGHRS, YFSETQ. This CDR3 comprises 14 residues. As DNA, the CDR3 is TGCGCCAGCAGGGGGGGGCCGACTAATGAAAAACTGTTTTTT. This sequence encodes CASRGGPTNEKLFF.

This clone has only one observation. V is TRBV19 and J is TRBJ1-3; D not resolved. The V end lost 4 bases, the J end lost 0 bases, and 10 bases lay between the germline ends. CDR1 LNHDA and CDR2 SQIVND come from the germline V gene (reference sequence). The CDR3 spans 15 residues. CDR3 region: CASSTRASSGNTIYF. CDR3 in DNA: TGTGCCAGTAGTACGCGTGCGTCCTCTGGAAACACCATATATTTT.

This chain connects TRBV6-6 to TRBJ1-6; TRBD1 matches 9 bases. This CDR3 has 14 amino acids. After removal of 8 bases from V and 10 bases from J, the junction contained 9 bases not matched to a gene. Germline lookup yields CDR1 MNHNY and CDR2 SVGAGI (reference sequence). For the CDR3, the DNA is TGTGCCAGCGGACGGACAGGGGTAGGCTCACCCCTCCACTTT. It encodes CASGRTGVGSPLHF.

The gene calls are TRBV29-1 and TRBJ1-5; D is possibly TRBD1 (6 bases). Germline CDR1 and CDR2: SQVTM and ANQGSEA. Trimming stripped 4 bases from V and 6 bases from J, with 13 bases between. The CDR3 extends over 13 amino acids. CDR3 DNA sequence: TGCAGCGTTGGTGGTCAGGGGAGTCAGCCCCAGCATTTT. It yields the protein CSVGGQGSQPQHF.

V is TRBV2 and J is TRBJ2-3; D remains ambiguous. The CDR3 loop spans 12 amino acids. V lost 7 bases and J lost 5, with 10 bases in between. Germline V gives CDR1 SNHLY, CDR2 FYNNEI. CDR3 in DNA: TGTGCCAGCAACCCCACTGGAGATACGCAGTATTTT. Translation: CASNPTGDTQYF.

There are a few counts of this clone. The chain links TRBV6-4 to TRBJ2-2; no clear D. The germline V gene has CDR1 MRHNA and CDR2 SNTAGT. This CDR3 has 15 residues. The V end was cut by 0 bases, the J end by 2 bases, with 7 bases between. As DNA, the CDR3 is TGTGCCAGCAGTGACTCCTCCAGTAACACCGGGGAGCTGTTTTTT. Translating gives CASSDSSSNTGELFF.

CDR3 sequence reads: CASSFGVDPTEAFF. CDR3 DNA sequence: TGTGCCAGCAGCTTCGGGGTCGACCCCACTGAAGCTTTCTTT. This chain connects TRBV7-6 to TRBJ1-1, with no clear D. CDR3 length: 14 residues. Germline CDR1 reads SGHVS; CDR2 reads FNYEAQ. Trimming stripped 3 bases from V and 4 bases from J, with 12 bases between.

This chain connects TRBV2 to TRBJ2-5; tentative D call: TRBD2 (5 bases). Germline V gene lookup returns CDR1 SNHLY and CDR2 FYNNEI. The CDR3 covers 15 residues. Trimming left V 6 bases short and J 2 bases short, with 16 bases between. The CDR3 reads CASRERTGAQETQYF. DNA of the CDR3: TGTGCCAGCAGGGAAAGGACTGGAGCACAAGAGACCCAGTACTTC. The full variable domain, rest sourced from reference TRBV2 and TRBJ2-5, is EPEVTQTPSHQVTQMGQEVILRCVPISNHLYFYWYRQILGQKVEFLVSFYNNEISEKSEIFDDQFSVERPDGSNFTLKIRSTKLEDSAMYFCASRERTGAQETQYFGPGTRLLVL.

The J gene is TRBJ1-1, the V gene TRBV5-1, with a possible D match to TRBD1 (6 bases). CDR3 length: 14 amino acids. Germline CDR1 SGHRS, CDR2 YFSETQ. V was trimmed by 0 bases and J by 3 bases, leaving 9 bases between them. The CDR3 loop reads CASSLGDIYTEAFF. The CDR3 region has the DNA TGCGCCAGCAGCTTGGGGGACATCTACACTGAAGCTTTCTTT.

The chain has TRBV10-3 and TRBJ2-2; 8 nucleotides agree with TRBD2. Per the germline V gene, CDR1 is ENHRY and CDR2 is SYGVKD. The CDR3 extends over 14 amino acids. V lost 8 bases, J lost 4 bases, and 6 bases stayed unmatched. CDR3 sequence reads: CAIAIGRVTGELFF. Written as DNA, the CDR3 is TGTGCCATCGCTATCGGGAGGGTCACCGGGGAGCTGTTTTTT.

The V call is TRBV4-1, the J call TRBJ1-5, with TRBD1 matching over 9 bases. The CDR3 is 15 amino acids. V dropped 3 bases and J dropped 4; count of bases not matched to a gene: 4. Germline loops: CDR1 MGHRA, CDR2 YSYEKL. The CDR3 nucleotides read TGCGCCAGCAGCCAGGGACAGGGTTTTAATCAGCCCCAGCATTTT. Amino acids: CASSQGQGFNQPQHF.

The V gene is TRBV13, the J gene TRBJ2-3, with TRBD2 matching over 9 bases. This CDR3 is built from 17 residues. After removal of 0 bases from V and 3 bases from J, the junction contained 7 bases not matched to a gene. Germline CDR1 reads PRHDT; CDR2 reads FYEKMQ (reference sequence). CDR3 residues: CASSLGLAGLWTDTQYF. DNA of the CDR3: TGTGCCAGCAGCTTAGGGCTAGCGGGGTTGTGGACAGATACGCAGTATTTT.

This sequence joins TRBV6-6 and TRBJ1-2, with D perhaps TRBD1 (6 bases). Germline loops: CDR1 MNHNY, CDR2 SVGAGI (reference sequence). The CDR3 extends over 12 amino acids. Trimming pared 8 bases from V and 7 bases from J, leaving 14 bases between. The CDR3 coding sequence is TGTGCCAGCTCGTCAAGGGACATTGGCTACACCTTC. Its protein product is CASSSRDIGYTF.

This clone was seen just once. This sample also contains other DNA sequences that code for the same CDR3. The rearrangement joins TRBV5-1 to TRBJ1-2; D is undetermined. This CDR3 has 13 amino acids. Germline V gene lookup returns CDR1 SGHRS and CDR2 YFSETQ. Deletions cut 0 bases from V and 4 bases from J, with 7 bases between. This CDR3 is CASSLDSSYGYTF. The CDR3 DNA reads TGCGCCAGCAGCTTGGACAGCTCCTATGGCTACACCTTC.

The gene calls are TRBV28 and TRBJ1-1; D is unclear. Trimming cost V 2 bases and J 2 bases, with 6 bases left between them. The germline CDR1 and CDR2 sequences are MDHEN and SYDVKM. This CDR3 is built from 13 residues. CDR3 residues: CASSLSYNTEAFF. The CDR3 DNA reads TGTGCCAGCAGTTTAAGCTATAACACTGAAGCTTTCTTT.

The chain uses TRBV19 and TRBJ2-5; D might be TRBD1 (6 bases). The CDR3 sequence is 12 residues long. V was clipped by 9 bases and J by 1 base, with 9 bases between them. Germline V gene sequence: CDR1 LNHDA, CDR2 SQIVND (reference sequence). The CDR3 here is CASGQSQETQYF. In DNA form, the CDR3 reads TGTGCCAGCGGACAGTCCCAAGAGACCCAGTACTTC.

The CDR3 nucleotides are TGTGCCAGCAGCAGGGGACAGATGAACACTGAAGCTTTCTTT. Amino acids: CASSRGQMNTEAFF. The V and J genes are TRBV7-2 and TRBJ1-1; 7 bases match TRBD1. CDR3 size: 14 residues. Germline-derived CDR1 and CDR2 are SGHTA and FQGNSA. The V segment lost 5 bases and the J segment 0 bases; nucleotides outside the gene matches: 3.

The rearrangement uses TRBV29-1 and TRBJ1-1; 8 positions match TRBD1. The germline V gene has CDR1 SQVTM and CDR2 ANQGSEA. The J segment lost 4 bases and the V segment lost 4 bases, leaving 11 bases of the junction unmatched. This CDR3 has 15 amino acids. The CDR3, as DNA: TGCAGCGTTGGACAGGGGCTTATTTTGGGCACTGAAGCTTTCTTT. Protein sequence: CSVGQGLILGTEAFF.

V usage is TRBV5-1 and J usage is TRBJ2-2; 10 bases align to TRBD2. CDR1 and CDR2 from the germline V gene are SGHRS and YFSETQ. Unmatched junction bases numbered 3, after V lost 5 bases and J lost 2 bases. The CDR3 totals 15 residues. The CDR3 here is CASRGLADNTGELFF. CDR3 nucleotides: TGCGCCAGCAGAGGACTAGCGGATAACACCGGGGAGCTGTTTTTT.

In regard to this clone: Other DNA sequences in the same sample also yield this CDR3. The chain links TRBV6-5 to TRBJ1-1, with D perhaps TRBD1 (5 bases). The V gene's germline CDR1 is MNHEY and CDR2 SVGAGI. The CDR3 length is 13 residues. Trimming took 6 bases from V and 5 from J, leaving 13 bases between them. The CDR3 region has the DNA TGTGCCAGCAGCTACACAGGAGGGACTGAAGCTTTCTTT. Its protein product is CASSYTGGTEAFF.

This chain uses TRBV2 with TRBJ1-2, with 8 bases aligning to TRBD1. After removal of 1 base from V and 7 bases from J, the junction contained 11 bases not matched to a gene. CDR1 is SNHLY and CDR2 is FYNNEI in the germline V gene. This CDR3 has 16 residues. The CDR3 loop is CASSEGVRGPLGGYTF. The CDR3 coding sequence is TGTGCCAGCAGTGAAGGGGTCAGGGGGCCCCTAGGTGGCTACACCTTC.

Here the CDR3 DNA reads TGTGCCAGCAGCCAAGATTTGGGGGCTCGGAACGAGCAGTACTTC. It specifies CASSQDLGARNEQYF. The genes are TRBV4-2 and TRBJ2-7; TRBD1 is a possible D gene (6 bases). The CDR3 contains 15 residues. With 0 bases removed from V and 5 bases from J, the gap between germline ends came to 14 bases. Germline V gene sequence: CDR1 LGHNA, CDR2 YNFKEQ.

V is TRBV21-1 and J is TRBJ1-4. TRBV21-1 is recorded as a pseudogene. The CDR3 is made up of 15 amino acids. CDR3 protein: CASSKVGETNEKLFF. The CDR3 DNA reads as TGTGCCAGCAGCAAAGTCGGGGAGACTAATGAAAAACTGTTTTTT.

This clone appeared once. The chain is built from TRBV10-2 and TRBJ2-2; TRBD1 agrees at 7 bases. The ends lost 6 bases at V and 2 bases at J; junction bases unmatched: 6. This CDR3 spans 15 amino acids. CDR1 and CDR2 (germline): WSHSY, SAAADI. This chain's CDR3 is CASRTGTENTGELFF. The CDR3 bases are TGCGCCAGCAGGACCGGGACAGAAAACACCGGGGAGCTGTTTTTT.

V and J are TRBV2 and TRBJ2-3; tentative D call: TRBD1 (6 bases). The germline V gene encodes CDR1 SNHLY and CDR2 FYNNEI. The CDR3 is 13 amino acids. Between the trimmed V and J ends, which lost 5 bases and 7 bases, there was a span of 13 bases. The DNA for the CDR3 is TGTGCCAGCAGTCCTCAGGGGTTTAATACGCAGTATTTT. Translation gives CASSPQGFNTQYF.

The chain joins TRBV7-2 to TRBJ2-2; TRBD1 matches at 10 bases. The CDR3 loop spans 16 amino acids. CDR1 and CDR2 from the germline V gene are SGHTA and FQGNSA. V was clipped by 1 base and J by 7 bases; unmatched bases: 6. The CDR3 nucleotides read TGTGCCAGCAGCTTAGGACAGGGGGCGCAGGGCGGGGAGCTGTTTTTT. Protein sequence: CASSLGQGAQGGELFF.

In nucleotides, the CDR3 is TGTGCCAGCAGCTTAAGGGCATCCGGGACAGAAAACTACGAGCAGTACTTC. It is translated as CASSLRASGTENYEQYF. J is TRBJ2-7 and V is TRBV7-3; TRBD1 matches at 7 bases. The CDR3 loop spans 17 amino acids. V dropped 1 base and J dropped 3; count of bases not matched to a gene: 12. Germline lookup yields CDR1 SGHTA and CDR2 FQGTGA.